This paragraph reports one T cell receptor beta chain. This clonotype was recorded many times. The target of this receptor is not known. Base qualities are not recorded, but no much larger clone differs from it by a single base. The CDR3 numbers 17 residues from cysteine through phenylalanine. CDR3 DNA only is kept here, 51 bases in frame from base 1. Germline trimming: 7 bases from V, 3 bases from J; junction bases outside gene matches: 14. The germline V gene encodes CDR1 LNHDA and CDR2 SQIVND (reference sequence). These data come from a study of T-cell memory formation after mild COVID-19 (dated by TCRdb to the early 2020s). Looking at the study overall: TCR sequence clusters from the two donors were found to be largely donor specific. The cohort was made up of two young adult volunteers, one female and one male, who were previously healthy. In a couple of donors, T-cell clones that expanded and contracted after mild COVID-19 were followed by sequencing TCRalpha and TCRbeta repertoires longitudinally. Broader findings and caveats from the paper: SARS-CoV-2 specificity of the second-wave clones peaking on day 37 was not confirmed. Contracting CD4+ clones were located mainly in the CM and EM memory subsets, whereas CD8+ clones were found to be enriched in EMRA. Some responding clones were found in pre-infection memory, which suggests that pre-existing cross-reactive memory T cells took part in the SARS-CoV-2 response. The study included only a couple of mild cases, and larger cohorts that include severe cases with pre-infection samples were judged to be necessary. Clones that contracted from day 15 to 85 showed balanced CD4/CD8 phenotypes, whereas a second wave of clones that expanded from day 15 to 37 leaned towards CD4+.

Ficoll-Paque density gradient centrifugation was used to isolate PBMCs. Sequencing relied on an Illumina NovaSeq 6000. cDNA libraries for TCRalpha and TCRbeta were prepared by 5'RACE using constant-segment primers, with sample barcodes and unique molecular identifiers added. Trizol reagent was used to extract RNA from every sample. Libraries were amplified in two PCR steps, with a second sample barcode and Illumina TruSeq adapters added in the second step. Sequencing of libraries was performed on an Illumina NovaSeq with 2 x 150 bp paired-end reads. As for the authors' bioinformatics: The reads were demultiplexed and collapsed into UMI-guided consensus sequences using migec v1.2.7. Using mixcr v2.1.11, UMI consensuses were aligned to TRA and TRB V and J templates and then assembled into clonotypes. Clonotypes were classified as expanded or contracted when called significant by both edgeR and NoisET, with noise models trained on biological replicates. For edgeR calls, the cutoffs were a false discovery rate-adjusted p below 0.01 and a log2 fold-change threshold of 1. As an exploratory analysis of dynamics, PCA with hierarchical clustering was applied to max-normalized trajectories of the 1000 most abundant clonotypes. The CD4 or CD8 phenotype of responding clones was assigned using the separately sequenced CD4+ and CD8+ repertoires. In-frame beta chains were kept once TCRdb had trimmed the public reads at Q25 with fastp and called clones with MiXCR. Records with the same CDR3 protein are collapsed into one entry carrying the most frequent genes and DNA. The V and J calls here are based on TCRdb, not the publication. Recorded for this sample are fewer than 110,000 distinct CDR3 sequences; around 15% of them occurred a single time. The top ten hold 30% to 45% of the sample.

Sequencing used PBMCs or a T cell subset sorted from them (not recorded which). The source is a man between 18 and 35 years old who had mild COVID-19 (a few samples of this study predate the infection). The sample titles of this study are shuffled in the database, so cell type and time point are left out; the donor was told from shared clones. The chain joins TRBV19 to TRBJ1-1, and 10 junctional nucleotides match TRBD1. The CDR3 protein: CASNSYDRGQEDTEAFF. The nucleotides read TGTGCCAGTAATTCCTATGACAGGGGGCAAGAGGACACTGAAGCTTTCTTT.